Below are 18 T cell receptor beta chains sequenced from a single sample in a study of cytomegalovirus exposure and HLA in healthy donors. Both 60 Vbeta primers and 13 Jbeta primers went into the PCR. Profiling relied on immunoSEQ multiplex PCR, and the TCRdb table lists in-frame clones only, not all of them. The sample has approximately 170,000 clones; around 80% are singletons. Sequenced: PBMCs. The receptors come from a boy aged 2 to 9 in good health and CMV-seronegative.

This clone has just one count. V gene TRBV9 combines with J gene TRBJ2-7; 8 bases align to TRBD2. Germline V lookup: CDR1 SGDLS, CDR2 YYNGEE. This CDR3 contains 14 residues. V lost 0 bases to trimming and J lost 5 bases; unmatched junction nucleotides: 4. CDR3 DNA: TGTGCCAGCAGCGTAGACGGGAGGGGCCACGAGCAGTACTTC. Its protein is CASSVDGRGHEQYF. The complete variable domain, with remaining parts taken from reference TRBV9 and TRBJ2-7, reads DSGVTQTPKHLITATGQRVTLRCSPRSGDLSVYWYQQSLDQGLQFLIQYYNGEERAKGNILERFSAQQFPDLHSELNLSSLELGDSALYFCASSVDGRGHEQYFGPGTRLTVT.

This clone was observed a single time. The rearrangement joins TRBV9 to TRBJ2-1; TRBD2 aligns across 8 bases. The germline gives CDR1 SGDLS, CDR2 YYNGEE. Trimming at V came to 3 bases and at J to 8 bases, leaving 7 bases not matched to a gene. This CDR3 is built from 14 residues. CDR3 sequence (DNA): TGTGCCAGCAGCGAGCACCCGGGGGGGGATGAGCAGTTCTTC. This encodes CASSEHPGGDEQFF.

This CDR3 reads CASGPQRRYQETQYF. The DNA of the CDR3 is TGTGCCAGCGGGCCCCAACGTCGATACCAAGAGACCCAGTACTTC. The chain recombines TRBV28 with TRBJ2-5; no definite D call. The length of the CDR3 is 15 residues. Deletions cut 8 bases from V and 0 bases from J, with 16 bases between. Germline CDR1 is MDHEN and CDR2 is SYDVKM.

The CDR3 protein is CASSLSPGKNTEAFF. The CDR3 DNA follows: TGTGCCAGTAGTCTCTCCCCCGGGAAGAACACTGAAGCTTTCTTT. This chain uses TRBV19 with TRBJ1-1, with unresolved D. V lost 5 bases, J lost 1 base, and 14 bases lay in between. There are 15 residues in the CDR3. CDR1 and CDR2 (germline): LNHDA, SQIVND (reference sequence).

The chain combines TRBV11-2 with TRBJ1-1; the D gene is possibly TRBD1 (5 bases). From germline, CDR1 is SGHAT and CDR2 FQNNGV. The CDR3 totals 14 residues. The germline V and J ends were trimmed by 4 bases and 5 bases, with 14 bases remaining between them. The CDR3 protein is CASSSGGGGTEAFF. The CDR3 nucleotides are TGTGCCAGCAGCTCCGGGGGGGGAGGGACTGAAGCTTTCTTT.

Only a few counts were recorded for this clone. The same CDR3 is also encoded by other DNA sequences in this sample. J is TRBJ1-1 and V is TRBV10-3, with 8 bases identical to TRBD1. J lost 5 bases, V lost 2 bases, and 7 bases had no gene match. The CDR3 spans 15 residues. Germline values: CDR1 ENHRY, CDR2 SYGVKD. CDR3 loop: CAISEATGVGTEAFF. CDR3 nucleotide sequence: TGTGCCATCAGTGAGGCGACAGGGGTTGGGACTGAAGCTTTCTTT.

This rearrangement joins TRBV18 to TRBJ2-6; no clear D gene. The germline CDR1 and CDR2 sequences are KGHSH and LQKENI. The CDR3 runs 16 residues. The V gene lost 3 bases and the J gene lost 0 bases, with 9 bases spanning the gap. CDR3 DNA: TGTGCCAGCTCACCGTATATAGACTCTGGGGCCAACGTCCTGACTTTC. Its protein is CASSPYIDSGANVLTF.

This clone turned up a few times. The chain combines TRBV6-5 with TRBJ2-7; D not resolved. The germline CDR1 and CDR2 sequences are MNHEY and SVGAGI. Deletions cut 2 bases from V and 3 bases from J, with 2 bases between. This CDR3 is 11 amino acids long. For the CDR3, the DNA is TGTGCCAGCAGTTACAACTACGAGCAGTACGTC. Its protein product is CASSYNYEQYV.

The chain couples TRBV4-1 to TRBJ2-2; D is unclear. V lost 0 bases and J 5 bases, leaving 13 bases between the germline ends. CDR3 length: 16 amino acids. Germline CDR1 and CDR2: MGHRA and YSYEKL. CDR3 loop: CASSQDDESRTGELFF. The CDR3 nucleotides are TGCGCCAGCAGCCAAGACGATGAGAGCCGGACCGGGGAGCTGTTTTTT.

The chain combines TRBV2 with TRBJ2-7, with 9 bases fitting TRBD1. The CDR3 is 13 amino acids. V dropped 7 bases and J dropped 7; count of bases not matched to a gene: 8. CDR1 SNHLY and CDR2 FYNNEI come from the germline V gene. The CDR3 loop reads CASKGTGTGEQYV. Written as DNA, the CDR3 is TGTGCCAGCAAGGGGACAGGGACGGGGGAGCAGTACGTC.

This clone was seen just once. The chain has TRBV6-4 and TRBJ2-2; D is perhaps TRBD1 (6 bases). Looked up from germline, CDR1 is MRHNA and CDR2 is SNTAGT. The CDR3 consists of 14 residues. Trimming left V 9 bases short and J 2 bases short, with 13 bases between. In DNA form, the CDR3 reads TGTGCCAGGGGGGTAGGGACAAACACCGGGGAGCTGTTTTTT. It encodes CARGVGTNTGELFF.

The chain links TRBV5-4 to TRBJ1-2, with 8 bases lining up with TRBD1. Per the germline V gene, CDR1 is SGHNT and CDR2 is YYREEE (reference sequence). CDR3 length: 14 amino acids. V lost 4 bases and J lost 3; bases outside the gene matches: 5. This chain's CDR3 is CASSVTGDDYGYTF. The CDR3 DNA reads TGTGCCAGCAGCGTGACAGGGGATGACTATGGCTACACCTTC.

This clone has a handful of counts. This chain joins TRBV29-1 and TRBJ2-2; D is possibly TRBD1 (6 bases). The germline V and J ends were trimmed by 5 bases and 4 bases, with 14 bases remaining between them. Germline V gene lookup returns CDR1 SQVTM and CDR2 ANQGSEA. The CDR3 length is 14 residues. The CDR3 region is CSVHQGKGTGELFF. The CDR3 nucleotides are TGCAGCGTTCATCAGGGGAAGGGCACCGGGGAGCTGTTTTTT.

This chain joins TRBV5-1 and TRBJ1-3, with a possible D match to TRBD1 (5 bases). Trimming took off 1 base at V and 2 bases at J, with 13 bases between the two ends. The germline CDR1 and CDR2 sequences are SGHRS and YFSETQ. The CDR3 runs 16 residues. The CDR3 DNA reads TGCGCCAGCAGCTTGCCTGGGGCTGCACCTGGAAACACCATATATTTT. It is translated as CASSLPGAAPGNTIYF.

The chain links TRBV11-2 to TRBJ2-7, with 7 bases fitting TRBD1. Looked up from germline, CDR1 is SGHAT and CDR2 is FQNNGV. The V segment lost 5 bases and the J segment 4 bases; nucleotides outside the gene matches: 14. The CDR3 contains 16 residues. CDR3 region: CASSEGDSPPQYEQYF. Written as DNA, the CDR3 is TGTGCCAGCAGCGAAGGGGACAGCCCGCCTCAATACGAGCAGTACTTC.

The chain joins TRBV19 to TRBJ1-2; maybe TRBD1 (6 bases). The CDR3 is 13 residues long. The germline CDR1 and CDR2 sequences are LNHDA and SQIVND (reference sequence). V lost 4 bases and J lost 8, with 14 bases in between. As DNA, the CDR3 is TGTGCCAGTAGTAACAGGGTGGCGGAGGGCTACACCTTC. Its protein is CASSNRVAEGYTF.

The CDR3 nucleotides are TGTGCCAGCAGCTCCTACCGACTAGCGGGGATACAAGAGACCCAGTACTTC. The encoded protein is CASSSYRLAGIQETQYF. The J gene is TRBJ2-5, the V gene TRBV7-2; 11 nucleotides line up with TRBD2. The CDR3 spans 17 residues. Germline V gives CDR1 SGHTA, CDR2 FQGNSA. The V and J ends lost 4 bases and 2 bases, in that order; junction bases with no gene match: 9.

V is TRBV19 and J is TRBJ2-7; 9 nucleotides agree with TRBD1. Trimming at V came to 5 bases and at J to 3 bases, leaving 8 bases not matched to a gene. From germline, CDR1 is LNHDA and CDR2 SQIVND (reference sequence). The CDR3 totals 15 residues. The CDR3 region is CASSVPGQGHYEQYF. CDR3 coding DNA: TGTGCCAGTAGTGTCCCGGGACAGGGACACTACGAGCAGTACTTC.